This T cell receptor (beta chain) was found in a study of T cell repertoires in cytomegalovirus infection. Turning to the study itself: Indications came from public TCR beta signatures; they pointed to CMV infection and to a matching HLA type.

Trimming removed 0 bases at V and 5 bases at J, with 7 bases between. The CDR3 consists of 13 residues. The germline gives CDR1 DFQATT, CDR2 SNEGSKA (reference sequence). Worth noting for this clonotype: Because the CDR3 is missing its conserved closing phenylalanine or tryptophan, this is likely a read error.

MiXCR was run by TCRdb on the reads, yielding one entry per CDR3 protein. The sample shows fewer than 550,000 distinct CDR3 sequences, about a quarter of them seen only once. The sample was PBMCs. The receptor was derived from a human donor in good health (CMV status not recorded). Some clones in this sample may be carry-over from other donors' samples. J is TRBJ1-4 and V is TRBV20-1; D is undetermined. The CDR3 nucleotides are TGCAGTGCTAGAGACGCGGGGAATGAAAAACTGTTTATT. Translation: CSARDAGNEKLFI.